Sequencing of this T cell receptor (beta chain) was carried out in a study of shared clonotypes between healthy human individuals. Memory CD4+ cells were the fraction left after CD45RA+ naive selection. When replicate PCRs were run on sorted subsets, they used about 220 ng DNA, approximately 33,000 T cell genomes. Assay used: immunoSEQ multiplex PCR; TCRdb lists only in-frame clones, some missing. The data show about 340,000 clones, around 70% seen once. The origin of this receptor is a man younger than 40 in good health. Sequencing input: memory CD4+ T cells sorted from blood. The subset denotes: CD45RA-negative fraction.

The CDR3 nucleotides read TGTGCCAGCAGCCCCTCGGGAGGCGCGATACGCTATGGCTACACCTTC. It yields the protein CASSPSGGAIRYGYTF. The chain uses TRBV9 and TRBJ1-2, with D unresolved. This CDR3 comprises 16 residues. Between the trimmed V and J ends, which lost 4 bases and 4 bases, there was a span of 20 bases. Germline CDR1 is SGDLS and CDR2 is YYNGEE.